One and the same sample provided the 16 T cell receptor beta chains below, sequenced in a study of blood T cell repertoires in COVID-19. Clones were read by immunoSEQ multiplex PCR, and TCRdb kept only the in-frame ones, dropping some. The sample contains about 66,000 clones, about nine tenths of which appear only once. Sequences were obtained from peripheral blood. These receptors were taken from a human donor in a cohort sampled during active COVID-19.

J is TRBJ2-7 and V is TRBV29-1, with 11 bases aligning to TRBD1. The CDR3 runs to 15 residues. The V gene end was trimmed by 5 bases and the J gene end by 5 bases; junction bases not matched to a gene: 11. CDR1 and CDR2 (germline): SQVTM, ANQGSEA. The DNA of the CDR3 is TGCAGCGTTATCCATGGGACAGGGGGTAACCACGAGCAGTACTTC. Its protein is CSVIHGTGGNHEQYF.

The chain employs TRBV15 and TRBJ1-2, with 8 positions matching TRBD1. There are 14 residues in the CDR3. V trimming: 5 bases; J trimming: 3 bases; junction bases outside the gene matches: 5. Germline values: CDR1 LNHNV, CDR2 YYDKDF (reference sequence). The DNA for the CDR3 is TGTGCCACCAGCCGCAACAGGGGGGACTATGGCTACACCTTC. Translating gives CATSRNRGDYGYTF.

The rearrangement joins TRBV4-1 to TRBJ1-6, with D possibly matching TRBD1 (6 bases). The CDR3 covers 19 residues. V was shortened by 0 bases and J by 0 bases, with 15 bases between the two germline ends. Germline V gives CDR1 MGHRA, CDR2 YSYEKL. The CDR3 is CASSQDLQGKGSYNSPLHF. The CDR3 coding sequence is TGCGCCAGCAGCCAAGATCTCCAGGGGAAAGGCTCCTATAATTCACCCCTCCACTTT.

This clone was observed a few times. V usage is TRBV18 and J usage is TRBJ1-5; no firm D call. V lost 3 bases and J 1 base, leaving 10 bases between the germline ends. CDR1 is KGHSH and CDR2 is LQKENI in the germline V gene. The length of the CDR3 is 15 residues. As DNA, the CDR3 is TGTGCCAGCTCACCCTCCAGCGTGAGCAATCAGCCCCAGCATTTT. This translates into CASSPSSVSNQPQHF.

This clone was picked up a small number of times. As DNA, the CDR3 is TGTGCCAGCAGCTTGACTAGCGGGAATTCCGAGACCCAGTACTTC. It yields the protein CASSLTSGNSETQYF. V is TRBV7-2 and J is TRBJ2-5; TRBD2 matches at 11 bases. Germline CDR1 reads SGHTA; CDR2 reads FQGNSA. Trimming cost V 3 bases and J 5 bases; bases outside gene matches: 5. This CDR3 region has 15 residues. Full variable domain (outside the CDR3, taken from reference TRBV7-2 and TRBJ2-5): GAGVSQSPSNKVTEKGKDVELRCDPISGHTALYWYRQSLGQGLEFLIYFQGNSAPDKSGLPSDRFSAERTGGSVSTLTIQRTQQEDSAVYLCASSLTSGNSETQYFGPGTRLLVL.

V is TRBV6-5 and J is TRBJ2-7; D remains unclear. Trimming cost V 6 bases and J 4 bases, with 13 bases left between them. The germline gives CDR1 MNHEY, CDR2 SVGAGI. The CDR3 runs 13 residues. CDR3 DNA: TGTGCCAGCAGCTCTCTCGCGAATTACGAGCAGTACTTC. As protein: CASSSLANYEQYF.

In this sample, this clone turned up once. The genes are TRBV7-2 and TRBJ2-5; TRBD1 matches 7 bases. The germline V gene encodes CDR1 SGHTA and CDR2 FQGNSA. With 1 base clipped from V and 5 bases from J, the junction kept 4 bases outside the gene matches. The CDR3 is 14 amino acids. The CDR3 DNA is TGTGCCAGCAGCTTAGGGAACAGGGGTGAGACCCAGTACTTC. Amino acids: CASSLGNRGETQYF. The full variable domain, in which reference TRBV7-2 and TRBJ2-5 provide the parts outside the CDR3, is GAGVSQSPSNKVTEKGKDVELRCDPISGHTALYWYRQSLGQGLEFLIYFQGNSAPDKSGLPSDRFSAERTGGSVSTLTIQRTQQEDSAVYLCASSLGNRGETQYFGPGTRLLVL.

The V gene is TRBV30, the J gene TRBJ2-2; D perhaps matches TRBD1 (6 bases). CDR3 size: 14 residues. Germline values: CDR1 GTSNPN, CDR2 SVGIG (reference sequence). Trimming left V 5 bases short and J 1 base short, with 11 bases between. The DNA for the CDR3 is TGTGCCTGGTCCACAGGGATGAACACCGGGGAGCTGTTTTTT. As protein: CAWSTGMNTGELFF.

The chain employs TRBV6-2 or TRBV6-3 and TRBJ1-5; possible D gene TRBD1, 5 bases. The germline gives CDR1 MNHEY, CDR2 SVGEGT. CDR3 length equals 15 residues. The germline V and J ends were trimmed by 2 bases and 2 bases, with 10 bases remaining between them. CDR3 sequence: CASSYAGYRNQPQHF. CDR3 nucleotide sequence: TGTGCCAGCAGTTACGCAGGGTACCGCAATCAGCCCCAGCATTTT.

The chain is built from TRBV6-2 or TRBV6-3 and TRBJ2-5, with D possibly being TRBD1 (6 bases). Germline CDR1 reads MNHEY; CDR2 reads SVGEGT. The length of the CDR3 is 14 residues. The germline V and J ends were trimmed by 6 bases and 5 bases, with 16 bases remaining between them. CDR3 sequence (DNA): TGTGCCAGCAGCCTCGGGACAAACCTGGAGACCCAGTACTTC. Amino acids: CASSLGTNLETQYF.

The J gene is TRBJ2-1, the V gene TRBV10-3; no clear D gene. Trimming removed 10 bases from V and 3 bases from J, with 16 bases in between. Looked up from germline, CDR1 is ENHRY and CDR2 is SYGVKD. The CDR3 is 14 residues long. CDR3 DNA sequence: TGTGCCACTCAATATTCGAGTATCTACAATGAGCAGTTCTTC. Its translation is CATQYSSIYNEQFF.

This clone has only one observation. The chain carries TRBV19 and TRBJ1-6, with 7 bases aligning to TRBD1. Germline V gives CDR1 LNHDA, CDR2 SQIVND (reference sequence). J lost 4 bases, V lost 5 bases, and 2 bases had no gene match. The length of the CDR3 is 14 residues. The CDR3 protein is CASSQGQYNSPLHF. In nucleotides, the CDR3 is TGTGCCAGTAGTCAGGGACAGTATAATTCACCCCTCCACTTT. The full variable domain, rest sourced from reference TRBV19 and TRBJ1-6, is DGGITQSPKYLFRKEGQNVTLSCEQNLNHDAMYWYRQDPGQGLRLIYYSQIVNDFQKGDIAEGYSVSREKKESFPLTVTSAQKNPTAFYLCASSQGQYNSPLHFGNGTRLTVT.

The chain links TRBV6-5 to TRBJ2-1, with 8 positions matching TRBD2. This CDR3 is built from 13 residues. V lost 6 bases and J lost 5; bases outside the gene matches: 3. The germline CDR1 and CDR2 sequences are MNHEY and SVGAGI. CDR3 protein: CASRNGGDNEQFF. The CDR3 bases are TGTGCCAGCAGAAACGGGGGGGACAATGAGCAGTTCTTC.

The chain carries TRBV13 and TRBJ1-2; the match to TRBD1 covers 8 bases. This CDR3 comprises 14 residues. V lost 4 bases, J lost 6 bases, and 7 bases stayed unmatched. CDR1 and CDR2 from the germline V gene are PRHDT and FYEKMQ (reference sequence). The CDR3 here is CASSSGQGVHGYTF. In DNA form, the CDR3 reads TGTGCCAGCAGCTCTGGACAGGGCGTGCATGGCTACACCTTC.

The chain combines TRBV2 with TRBJ2-5; 9 bases align to TRBD1. The CDR3 has 14 amino acids. The germline CDR1 and CDR2 sequences are SNHLY and FYNNEI. V trimming: 6 bases; J trimming: 2 bases; junction bases outside the gene matches: 4. Written as DNA, the CDR3 is TGTGCCAGCAGCCCGGGGACAGGGCAAGAGACCCAGTACTTC. This encodes CASSPGTGQETQYF.

The chain carries TRBV9 and TRBJ2-2, with D perhaps matching TRBD2 (5 bases). CDR3 length equals 16 residues. Deletions cut 0 bases from V and 0 bases from J, with 9 bases between. Looked up from germline, CDR1 is SGDLS and CDR2 is YYNGEE. CDR3 protein: CASSVVSRANTGELFF. The CDR3 nucleotides are TGTGCCAGCAGCGTAGTCTCGCGGGCGAACACCGGGGAGCTGTTTTTT.